This T cell receptor beta chain was sequenced during a study of monozygotic twins with inflammatory bowel disease. Study outcomes and limitations: No single strong signal or clonotype associated with IBD was supported.

As for this clonotype: Its antigen is currently unknown.

TCRdb re-called the 5' RACE reads and shows each CDR3 protein once, DNA omitted. The sample's table shows more than 350,000 distinct CDR3 sequences. Each donor supplied about 2.5 ml of blood. The receptor was isolated from a human donor with ulcerative colitis or Crohn's disease, or a healthy co-twin of an affected twin (not recorded which). What was sequenced was blood.

The CDR3 protein is CASSKTGFYNEQFF. The rearrangement links TRBV2 to TRBJ2-1; TCRdb returns TRBD1, unconfirmable since there is no DNA. The CDR3 is 14 amino acids. Germline V CDR1 and CDR2: SNHLY, FYNNEI.